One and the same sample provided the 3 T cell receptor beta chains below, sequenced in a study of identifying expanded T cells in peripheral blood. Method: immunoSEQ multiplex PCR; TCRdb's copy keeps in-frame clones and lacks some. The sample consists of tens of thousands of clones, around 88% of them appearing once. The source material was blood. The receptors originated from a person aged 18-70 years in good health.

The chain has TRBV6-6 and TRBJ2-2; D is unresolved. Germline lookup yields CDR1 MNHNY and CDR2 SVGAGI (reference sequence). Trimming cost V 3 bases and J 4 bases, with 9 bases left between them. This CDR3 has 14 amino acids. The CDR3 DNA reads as TGTGCCAGCAGTTATTCTTGGGCCACCGGGGAGCTGTTTTTT. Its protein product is CASSYSWATGELFF.

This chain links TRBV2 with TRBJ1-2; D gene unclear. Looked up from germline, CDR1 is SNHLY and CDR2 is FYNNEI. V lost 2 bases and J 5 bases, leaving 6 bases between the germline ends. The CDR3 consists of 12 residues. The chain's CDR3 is CASSESMYGYTF. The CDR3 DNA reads TGTGCCAGCAGTGAATCTATGTATGGCTACACCTTC.

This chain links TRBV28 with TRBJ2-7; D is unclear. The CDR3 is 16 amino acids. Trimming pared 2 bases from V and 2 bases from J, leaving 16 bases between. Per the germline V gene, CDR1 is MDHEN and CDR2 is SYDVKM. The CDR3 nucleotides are TGTGCCAGCAGTTTAAAAACTCCGGCAGCCACCTACGAGCAGTACTTC. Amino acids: CASSLKTPAATYEQYF.